The next 19 T cell receptor beta chains were all read from a single sample in a study of prognosis after radiotherapy for stage I lung cancer. With two-round multiplex PCR, TCR beta CDR3 sequences were amplified from genomic DNA. Primers specific to each TRBV and TRBJ gene were used in first-round PCR. MiXCR was run by TCRdb on the multiplex PCR reads, yielding one entry per CDR3 protein. The sample contains roughly 30,000 distinct CDR3 sequences, approximately 29% of which appear only once. The sequencing used PBMCs, collected before or after stereotactic body radiation therapy (not recorded which). The receptors originated from a donor aged 50 or older with non-small cell lung cancer.

This clonotype was seen many times. The chain employs TRBV6-1 and TRBJ2-3, with D maybe TRBD2 (7 bases). Germline-derived CDR1 and CDR2 are MNHNS and SASEGT. The CDR3 consists of 12 residues. Deletions cut 6 bases from V and 6 bases from J, with 10 bases between. The CDR3 DNA follows: TGTGCCAGCAGGAGGGGGGGCGATACGCAGTATTTT. Amino acid sequence: CASRRGGDTQYF.

As regards this clonotype: A clone one base away is much larger, so this may be a read error. The chain links TRBV7-9 to TRBJ2-5; a possible D gene is TRBD1 (6 bases). The germline V and J ends were trimmed by 5 bases and 2 bases, with 15 bases remaining between them. Germline CDR1 and CDR2: SEHNR and FQNEAQ (reference sequence). The CDR3 length is 15 residues. CDR3 nucleotide sequence: TGTGCCAGCAGCCCCCGGTACAGGGATCAAGAGACCCAGTACTTC. This sequence encodes CASSPRYRDQETQYF.

This clonotype was counted ten times or more. The genes are TRBV15 and TRBJ1-4, with no clear D. V lost 0 bases, J lost 0 bases, and 5 bases lay in between. The CDR3 is 15 amino acids. Germline V gives CDR1 LNHNV, CDR2 YYDKDF (reference sequence). CDR3 DNA: TGTGCCACCAGCAGAGATGAAACAACTAATGAAAAACTGTTTTTT. This sequence encodes CATSRDETTNEKLFF.

The rearrangement uses TRBV6-5 and TRBJ1-5, with D perhaps TRBD1 (6 bases). The length of the CDR3 is 19 residues. The V and J ends lost 0 bases and 13 bases respectively, with 31 bases between them. CDR1 and CDR2 from the germline V gene are MNHEY and SVGAGI. CDR3: CASSYSIAGRGLGNQHQHF. The CDR3 DNA is TGTGCCAGCAGTTACTCGATAGCGGGCAGGGGCTTGGGGAATCAGCATCAGCATTTT.

This rearrangement joins TRBV30 to TRBJ1-3; D gene uncertain. The CDR3 runs 11 residues. Germline values: CDR1 GTSNPN, CDR2 SVGIG (reference sequence). Trimming pared 3 bases from V and 4 bases from J, leaving 4 bases between. CDR3 in amino acids: CAWRMGNTIYF. The DNA for the CDR3 is TGTGCCTGGAGGATGGGAAACACCATATATTTT.

This clonotype was recorded many times. This rearrangement joins TRBV7-2 to TRBJ2-2; no definite D call. Germline CDR1 reads SGHTA; CDR2 reads FQGNSA. The CDR3 spans 15 residues. V was shortened by 1 base and J by 6 bases, with 12 bases between the two germline ends. In DNA form, the CDR3 reads TGTGCCAGCAGCTTAGGTTCTCAGGTGTCCGGGGAGCTGTTTTTT. Protein: CASSLGSQVSGELFF. The full variable domain, completed using reference TRBV7-2 and TRBJ2-2, is GAGVSQSPSNKVTEKGKDVELRCDPISGHTALYWYRQSLGQGLEFLIYFQGNSAPDKSGLPSDRFSAERTGGSVSTLTIQRTQQEDSAVYLCASSLGSQVSGELFFGEGSRLTVL.

There are many counts of this clonotype. The chain combines TRBV28 with TRBJ2-1; TRBD2 agrees at 7 bases. J gave up 8 bases and V 2 bases, and 9 bases lay outside the gene matches. The CDR3 runs to 15 residues. Per germline, CDR1 MDHEN and CDR2 SYDVKM. The CDR3 region has the DNA TGTGCCAGCAGTTTAAGGACTAGGAAGGGCGATGAGCAGTTCTTC. The encoded protein is CASSLRTRKGDEQFF.

Ten or more counts support this clonotype. The V and J genes are TRBV30 and TRBJ2-7, with 9 bases fitting TRBD1. The V segment lost 2 bases and the J segment 5 bases; nucleotides outside the gene matches: 7. CDR1 and CDR2 (germline): GTSNPN, SVGIG (reference sequence). This CDR3 has 14 residues. CDR3 in amino acids: CAWSSSWTGDEQYF. Written as DNA, the CDR3 is TGTGCCTGGAGTTCTTCCTGGACAGGGGACGAGCAGTACTTC.

This clonotype was detected once. This chain links TRBV28 with TRBJ1-2; D is undetermined. The CDR3 has 16 residues. The germline CDR1 and CDR2 sequences are MDHEN and SYDVKM. Trimming took 4 bases from V and 0 from J, leaving 15 bases between them. CDR3 region: CASSSPLRKANYGYTF. The CDR3, as DNA: TGTGCCAGCAGTTCTCCACTTCGGAAAGCTAACTATGGCTACACCTTC.

This clonotype was recorded many times. V gene TRBV20-1 combines with J gene TRBJ2-7, with D possibly being TRBD1 or TRBD2 (6 bases each). V gave up 3 bases and J gave up 2 bases, with 14 bases separating them. Germline CDR1 DFQATT, CDR2 SNEGSKA (reference sequence). CDR3 length equals 14 residues. The CDR3 DNA sequence: TGCAGTGCTAGGGGGGGCCTAGGGGCCTACGAGCAGTACTTC. Protein sequence: CSARGGLGAYEQYF.

The CDR3 reads CASSLTAWGYGYTF. As DNA, the CDR3 is TGTGCCAGCAGCTTGACAGCTTGGGGGTATGGCTACACCTTC. The chain carries TRBV11-2 and TRBJ1-2, with TRBD1 as a possible D gene (5 bases). Trimming took 3 bases from V and 5 from J, leaving 13 bases between them. CDR3 length: 14 residues. CDR1 SGHAT and CDR2 FQNNGV come from the germline V gene.

In this sample, this clonotype turned up many times. The rearrangement joins TRBV10-3 to TRBJ2-7; D is perhaps TRBD2 (7 bases). V shed 0 bases and J shed 4 bases, with 22 bases lying between them. This CDR3 comprises 18 residues. Germline CDR1 reads ENHRY; CDR2 reads SYGVKD. The CDR3 spells CAISESRVGTRGVYEQYF. The CDR3 DNA sequence: TGTGCCATCAGTGAGTCGAGAGTGGGGACACGGGGGGTTTACGAGCAGTACTTC.

The J gene is TRBJ2-6, the V gene TRBV4-1, with D possibly being TRBD1 or TRBD2 (5 bases each). Germline V CDR1 and CDR2: MGHRA, YSYEKL. The CDR3 length is 15 residues. Deletions cut 5 bases from V and 4 bases from J, with 12 bases between. In DNA form, the CDR3 reads TGCGCCAGCAGCGCATCAGGGACCGGGGCCAACGTCCTGACTTTC. Translating it yields CASSASGTGANVLTF.

This clonotype was counted once. One end of the junction does not line up with germline, which may come from a read error. The J gene is TRBJ2-3, the V gene TRBV5-1; the match to TRBD1 covers 7 bases. The germline V gene has CDR1 SGHRS and CDR2 YFSETQ. The CDR3 has 14 residues. The CDR3 protein is CASSSDRPEDMQYF. Here the CDR3 DNA reads TGCGCCAGCAGTTCGGACAGGCCAGAGGATATGCAGTATTTT. Combining the CDR3 with reference TRBV5-1 and TRBJ2-3 gives the whole variable domain KAGVTQTPRYLIKTRGQQVTLSCSPISGHRSVSWYQQTPGQGLQFLFEYFSETQRNKGNFPGRFSGRQFSNSRSEMNVSTLELGDSALYLCASSSDRPEDMQYFGPGTRLTVL.

By proportion, this clonotype is medium-sized (0.01 to 0.1%). This chain uses TRBV5-1 with TRBJ1-2; no clear D. Trimming removed 0 bases from V and 3 bases from J, with 3 bases in between. This CDR3 contains 12 residues. Germline V gene sequence: CDR1 SGHRS, CDR2 YFSETQ. The CDR3 sequence: CASSLADYGYTF. CDR3 DNA: TGCGCCAGCAGCTTGGCAGACTATGGCTACACCTTC. The variable domain in full, completed from reference TRBV5-1 and TRBJ1-2, reads KAGVTQTPRYLIKTRGQQVTLSCSPISGHRSVSWYQQTPGQGLQFLFEYFSETQRNKGNFPGRFSGRQFSNSRSEMNVSTLELGDSALYLCASSLADYGYTFGSGTRLTVV.

As for this clonotype: A much bigger clone sits one base away, suggesting this may be a read error. The chain recombines TRBV28 with TRBJ1-4, with a tentative D call TRBD1 (5 bases). Trimming cost V 2 bases and J 0 bases, with 13 bases left between them. Germline values: CDR1 MDHEN, CDR2 SYDVKM. The CDR3 spans 17 residues. The CDR3 coding sequence is TGTGCCAGCAGTTTAGGCAGGGTCGTTGCAACTAATGAAAAACTGTTTTTT. Amino acids: CASSLGRVVATNEKLFF.

Regarding this clonotype: A much bigger clone sits one base away, suggesting this may be a read error. This sequence joins TRBV7-8 and TRBJ2-5; no reliable D call. The CDR3 totals 12 residues. Germline V gene data show CDR1 as SGHVS and CDR2 as FQNEAQ. Trimming stripped 8 bases from V and 6 bases from J, with 13 bases between. In nucleotides, the CDR3 is TGTGCCAGCGGCCAACAGACGCAGACCCAGTACTTC. Its translation: CASGQQTQTQYF.

As to this clonotype: A single base separates this from a much larger clone, so it may be a read error. The chain links TRBV12-3 or TRBV12-4 to TRBJ2-5; D assignment may be TRBD1 or TRBD2 (7 bases each). The CDR3 spans 14 residues. CDR3 residues: CASSPTGAGETQCF. Here the CDR3 DNA reads TGTGCCAGCAGTCCTACAGGGGCGGGAGAGACCCAGTGCTTC.

The CDR3 spells CASSQFLAGGISYEQYF. In DNA, the CDR3 is TGTGCCAGCAGCCAATTCCTAGCGGGAGGGATTTCCTACGAGCAGTACTTC. V and J are TRBV4-2 and TRBJ2-7; 12 nucleotides align to TRBD2. Germline V CDR1 and CDR2: LGHNA, YNFKEQ. The CDR3 is made up of 17 amino acids. The V segment lost 2 bases and the J segment 1 base; nucleotides outside the gene matches: 6.